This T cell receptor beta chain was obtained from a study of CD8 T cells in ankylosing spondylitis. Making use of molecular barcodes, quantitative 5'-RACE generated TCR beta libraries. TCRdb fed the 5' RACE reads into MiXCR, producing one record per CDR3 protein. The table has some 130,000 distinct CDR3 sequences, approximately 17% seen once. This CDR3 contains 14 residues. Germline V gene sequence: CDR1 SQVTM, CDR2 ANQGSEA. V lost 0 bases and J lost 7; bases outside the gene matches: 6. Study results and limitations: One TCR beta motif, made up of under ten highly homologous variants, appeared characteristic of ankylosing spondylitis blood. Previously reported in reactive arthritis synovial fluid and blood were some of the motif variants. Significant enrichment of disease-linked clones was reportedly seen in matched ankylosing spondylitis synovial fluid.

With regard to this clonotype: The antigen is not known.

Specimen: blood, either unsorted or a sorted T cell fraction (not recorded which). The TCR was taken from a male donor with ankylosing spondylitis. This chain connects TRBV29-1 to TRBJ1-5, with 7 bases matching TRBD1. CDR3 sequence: CSVEEGGRGQPQHF. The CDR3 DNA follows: TGCAGCGTTGAAGAAGGGGGCCGGGGACAGCCCCAGCATTTT.